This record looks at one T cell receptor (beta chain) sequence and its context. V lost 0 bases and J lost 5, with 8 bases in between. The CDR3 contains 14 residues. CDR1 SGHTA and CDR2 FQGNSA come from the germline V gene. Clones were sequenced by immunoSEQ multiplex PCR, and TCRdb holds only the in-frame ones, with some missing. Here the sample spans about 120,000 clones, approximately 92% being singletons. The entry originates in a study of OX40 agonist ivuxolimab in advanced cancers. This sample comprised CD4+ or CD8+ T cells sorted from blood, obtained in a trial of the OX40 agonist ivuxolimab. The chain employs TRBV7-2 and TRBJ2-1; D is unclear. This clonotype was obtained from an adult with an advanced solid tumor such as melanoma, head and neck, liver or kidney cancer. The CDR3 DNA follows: TGTGCCAGCAGCTTAGCGCTCCAGAACAATGAGCAGTTCTTC. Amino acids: CASSLALQNNEQFF.